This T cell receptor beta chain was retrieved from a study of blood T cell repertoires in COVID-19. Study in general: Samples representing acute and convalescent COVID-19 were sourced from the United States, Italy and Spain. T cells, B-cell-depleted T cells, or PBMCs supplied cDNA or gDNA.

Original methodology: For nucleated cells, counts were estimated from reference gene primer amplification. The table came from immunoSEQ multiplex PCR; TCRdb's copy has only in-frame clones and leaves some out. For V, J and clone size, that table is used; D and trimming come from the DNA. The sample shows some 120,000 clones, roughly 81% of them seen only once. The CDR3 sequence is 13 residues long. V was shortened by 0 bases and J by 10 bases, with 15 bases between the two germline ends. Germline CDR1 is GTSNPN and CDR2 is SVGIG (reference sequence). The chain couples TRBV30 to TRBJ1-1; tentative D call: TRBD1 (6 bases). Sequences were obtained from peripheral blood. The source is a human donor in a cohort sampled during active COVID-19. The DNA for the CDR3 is TGTGCCTGGAGTGTACTCACAGGGAAACGAGCTTTCTTT. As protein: CAWSVLTGKRAFF.